This T cell receptor beta chain comes out of a study of technical replicates of blood from a handful of donors. In this sample, this clone turned up a few times. Clones were sequenced by immunoSEQ multiplex PCR, and TCRdb holds only the in-frame ones, with some missing. The sample consists of more than 60,000 clones, just under 90% of them appearing once. This CDR3 has 17 amino acids. Germline values: CDR1 MGHRA, CDR2 YSYEKL. V trimming: 8 bases; J trimming: 1 base; junction bases outside the gene matches: 10. The receptor was isolated from a human donor in good health. Some clones in this sample may be carry-over from other donors' samples. Sequencing was performed on PBMCs. This chain connects TRBV4-1 to TRBJ2-3; 12 bases align to TRBD2. The DNA for the CDR3 is TGCGCCAGCGGTCTAGCGGGAGGGCGGGGTGGCACAGATACGCAGTATTTT. Encoded protein: CASGLAGGRGGTDTQYF.